Detailed here is one T cell receptor beta chain. The target antigen is unknown. Germline is not matched at one junction end, which may reflect a read error. The data stem from a study of identical twins. Germline assignment: CDR1 LGHDT and CDR2 YNNKEL (reference sequence). This CDR3 comprises 12 residues. The study, taken as a whole, reports: Cord blood's abundant beta clonotypes had fewer insertions, unlike memory repertoires.

Unique molecular identifiers were present on the cDNA, which also gained a universal primer site by template switching. TCRdb reprocessed the 5' RACE reads with MiXCR, giving one entry per CDR3 protein. Altogether just under 550,000 distinct CDR3 sequences are present, 15% being singletons, with the ten largest covering around 0.48%. These records were also assigned to another study, of yellow fever vaccine responses in identical twins. That work contributes: Convergence reportedly seemed to mark part of the twins' vaccine T cell response, with personalization marking the rest.

The gene calls are TRBV3-1 and TRBJ2-2; D call uncertain. This receptor was taken from a woman between 18 and 30 years old in good health. The source material was CD4+ T cells sorted from blood. The CDR3 DNA follows: TGTGTCAGCAGCCACCGCACCGGGGAGCTGTTTTTT. Translation: CVSSHRTGELFF.